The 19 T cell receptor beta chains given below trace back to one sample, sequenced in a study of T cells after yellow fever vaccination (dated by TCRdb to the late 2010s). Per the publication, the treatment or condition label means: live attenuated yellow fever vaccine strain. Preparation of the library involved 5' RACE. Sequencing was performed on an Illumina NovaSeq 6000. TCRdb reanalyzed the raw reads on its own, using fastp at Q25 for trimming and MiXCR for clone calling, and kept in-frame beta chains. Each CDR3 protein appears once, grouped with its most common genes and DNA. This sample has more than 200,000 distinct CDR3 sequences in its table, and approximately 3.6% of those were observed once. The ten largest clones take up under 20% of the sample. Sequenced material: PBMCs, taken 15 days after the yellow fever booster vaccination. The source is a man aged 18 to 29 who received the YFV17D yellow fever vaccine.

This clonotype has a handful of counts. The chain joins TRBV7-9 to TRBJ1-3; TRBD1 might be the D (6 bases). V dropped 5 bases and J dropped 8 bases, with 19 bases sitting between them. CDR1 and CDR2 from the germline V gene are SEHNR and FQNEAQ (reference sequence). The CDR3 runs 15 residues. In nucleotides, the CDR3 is TGTGCCAGCAGCAGAGGAGACAGGACGCGAGACACCATATATTTT. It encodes CASSRGDRTRDTIYF.

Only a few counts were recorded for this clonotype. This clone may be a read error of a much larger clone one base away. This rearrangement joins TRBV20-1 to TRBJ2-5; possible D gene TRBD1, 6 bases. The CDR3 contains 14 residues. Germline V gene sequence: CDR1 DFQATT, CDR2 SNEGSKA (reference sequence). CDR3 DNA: TGCAGTGCGCAATCAGGGGTAGAGACCCAGTACTTGAACTTC. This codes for CSAQSGVETQYLNF.

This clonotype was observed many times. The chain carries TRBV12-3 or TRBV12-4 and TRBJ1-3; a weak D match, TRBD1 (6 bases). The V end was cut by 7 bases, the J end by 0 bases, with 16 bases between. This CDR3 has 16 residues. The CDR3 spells CASNSGGGHSGNTIYF. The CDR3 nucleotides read TGTGCCAGCAACTCAGGTGGGGGCCACTCTGGAAACACCATATATTTT.

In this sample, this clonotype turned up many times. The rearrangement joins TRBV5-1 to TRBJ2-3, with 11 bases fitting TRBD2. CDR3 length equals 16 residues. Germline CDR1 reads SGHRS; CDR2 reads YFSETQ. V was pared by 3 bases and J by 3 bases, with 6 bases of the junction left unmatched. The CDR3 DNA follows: TGCGCCAGCAGCTGGCGACTAGCGGGGTCTACAGATACGCAGTATTTT. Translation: CASSWRLAGSTDTQYF.

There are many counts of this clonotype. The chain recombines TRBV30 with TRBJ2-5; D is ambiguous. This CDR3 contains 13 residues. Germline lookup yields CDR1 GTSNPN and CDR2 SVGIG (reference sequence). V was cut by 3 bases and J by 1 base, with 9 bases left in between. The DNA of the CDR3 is TGTGCCTGGAGCACTGGAATCCAAGAGACCCAGTACTTC. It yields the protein CAWSTGIQETQYF.

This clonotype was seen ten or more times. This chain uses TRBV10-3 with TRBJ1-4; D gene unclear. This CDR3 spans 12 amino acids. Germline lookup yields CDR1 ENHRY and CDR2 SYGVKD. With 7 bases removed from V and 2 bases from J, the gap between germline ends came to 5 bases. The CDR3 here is CAIKDTNEKLFF. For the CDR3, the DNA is TGTGCCATCAAAGATACTAATGAAAAACTGTTTTTT.

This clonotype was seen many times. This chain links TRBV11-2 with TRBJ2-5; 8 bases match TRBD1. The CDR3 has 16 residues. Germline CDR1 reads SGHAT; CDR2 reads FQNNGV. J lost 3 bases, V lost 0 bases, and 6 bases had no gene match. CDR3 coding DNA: TGTGCCAGCAGCTTAGATGGCAGGGGGCGGGAAGAGACCCAGTACTTC. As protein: CASSLDGRGREETQYF. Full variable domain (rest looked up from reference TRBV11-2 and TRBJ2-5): EAGVAQSPRYKIIEKRQSVAFWCNPISGHATLYWYQQILGQGPKLLIQFQNNGVVDDSQLPKDRFSAERLKGVDSTLKIQPAKLEDSAVYLCASSLDGRGREETQYFGPGTRLLVL.

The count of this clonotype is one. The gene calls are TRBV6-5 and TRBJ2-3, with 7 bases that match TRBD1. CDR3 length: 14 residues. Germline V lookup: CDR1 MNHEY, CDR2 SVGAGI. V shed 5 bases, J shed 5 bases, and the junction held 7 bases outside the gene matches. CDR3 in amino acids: CASSRTGTGDTQYF. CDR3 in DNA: TGTGCCAGCAGTCGGACAGGAACGGGAGATACGCAGTATTTT.

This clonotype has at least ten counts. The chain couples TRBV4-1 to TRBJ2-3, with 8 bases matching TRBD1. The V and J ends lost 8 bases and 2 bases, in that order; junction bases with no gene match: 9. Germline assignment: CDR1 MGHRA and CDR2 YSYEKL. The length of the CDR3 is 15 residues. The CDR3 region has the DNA TGCGCCAGCTCTATGACAGGGGTCCCCACAGATACGCAGTATTTT. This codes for CASSMTGVPTDTQYF.

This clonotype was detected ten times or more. The CDR3, as DNA: TGTGCCAGCTCGCCTGGGACGGTTAGCAATCAGCCCCAGCATTTT. Its protein is CASSPGTVSNQPQHF. The genes are TRBV18 and TRBJ1-5; tentative D call: TRBD1 (5 bases). This CDR3 has 15 amino acids. Germline values: CDR1 KGHSH, CDR2 LQKENI. The V and J ends lost 6 bases and 0 bases respectively, with 12 bases between them.

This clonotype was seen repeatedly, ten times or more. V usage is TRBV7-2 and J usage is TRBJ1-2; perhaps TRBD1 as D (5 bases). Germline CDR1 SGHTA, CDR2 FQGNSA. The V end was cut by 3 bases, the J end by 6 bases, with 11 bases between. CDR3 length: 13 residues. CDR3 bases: TGTGCCAGCAGCTTGGGCAGGGTGGATGGCTACACCTTC. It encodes CASSLGRVDGYTF.

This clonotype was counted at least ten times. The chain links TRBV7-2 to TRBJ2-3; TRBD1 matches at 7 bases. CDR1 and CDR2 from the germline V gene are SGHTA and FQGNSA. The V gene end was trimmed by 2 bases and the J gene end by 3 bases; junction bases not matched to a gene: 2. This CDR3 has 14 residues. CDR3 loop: CASSLNRGTDTQYF. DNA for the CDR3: TGTGCCAGCAGCTTAAACAGGGGAACAGATACGCAGTATTTT.

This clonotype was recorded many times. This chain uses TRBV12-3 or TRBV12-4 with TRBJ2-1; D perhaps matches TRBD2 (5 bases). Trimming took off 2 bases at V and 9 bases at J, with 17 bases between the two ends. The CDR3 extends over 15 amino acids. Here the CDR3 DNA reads TGTGCCAGCAGTTTATCTGCCCAATTTCGGGGTGAGCAGTTCTTC. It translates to CASSLSAQFRGEQFF.

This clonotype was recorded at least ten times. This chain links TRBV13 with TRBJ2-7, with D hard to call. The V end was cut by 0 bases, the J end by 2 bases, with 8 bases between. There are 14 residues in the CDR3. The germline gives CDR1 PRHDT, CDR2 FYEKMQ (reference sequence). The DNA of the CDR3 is TGTGCCAGCAGCTTAGGCGCGAGGCCCTACGAGCAGTACGTC. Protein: CASSLGARPYEQYV.

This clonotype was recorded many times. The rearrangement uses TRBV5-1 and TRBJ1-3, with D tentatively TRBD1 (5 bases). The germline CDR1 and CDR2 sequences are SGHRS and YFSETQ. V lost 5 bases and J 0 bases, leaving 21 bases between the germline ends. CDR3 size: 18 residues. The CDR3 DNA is TGCGCCAGCAGTGAGGACCGACCAGGGACTTACTCTGGAAACACCATATATTTT. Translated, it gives CASSEDRPGTYSGNTIYF.

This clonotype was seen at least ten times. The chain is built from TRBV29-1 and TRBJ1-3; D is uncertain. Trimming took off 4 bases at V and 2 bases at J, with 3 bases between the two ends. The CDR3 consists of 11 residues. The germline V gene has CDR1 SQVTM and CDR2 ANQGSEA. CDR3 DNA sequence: TGCAGCGTTGCGCCTGGAAACACCATATATTTT. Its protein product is CSVAPGNTIYF.

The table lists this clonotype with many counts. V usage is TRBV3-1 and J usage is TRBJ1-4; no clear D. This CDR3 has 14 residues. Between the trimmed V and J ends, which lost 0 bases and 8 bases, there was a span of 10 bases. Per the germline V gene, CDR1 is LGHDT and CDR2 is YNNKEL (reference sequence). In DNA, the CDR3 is TGTGCCAGCAGCCAAGAGGACCCTAGGGAAAAACTGTTTTTT. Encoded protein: CASSQEDPREKLFF.

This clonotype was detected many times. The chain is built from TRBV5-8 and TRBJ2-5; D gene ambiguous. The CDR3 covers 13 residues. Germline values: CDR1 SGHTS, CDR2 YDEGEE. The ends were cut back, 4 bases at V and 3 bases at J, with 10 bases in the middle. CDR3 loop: CASSTDRKETQYF. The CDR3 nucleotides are TGTGCCAGCAGCACTGACCGAAAAGAGACCCAGTACTTC.

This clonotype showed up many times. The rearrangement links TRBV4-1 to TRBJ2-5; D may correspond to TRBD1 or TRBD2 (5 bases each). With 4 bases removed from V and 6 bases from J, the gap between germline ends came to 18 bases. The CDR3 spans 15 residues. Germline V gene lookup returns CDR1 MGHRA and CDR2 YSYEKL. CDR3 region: CASSPPGPLGKTQYF. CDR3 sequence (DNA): TGCGCCAGCAGCCCGCCGGGACCGCTGGGGAAGACCCAGTACTTC.